This T cell receptor beta chain was identified during a study of graft-versus-host responses after intestinal transplantation. Study-level background: Anti-thymocyte globulin induction preceded about 3 years of tacrolimus and steroid maintenance in all recipients.

This clone was detected only once. Clones were sequenced by immunoSEQ multiplex PCR, and TCRdb holds only the in-frame ones, with some missing. The table lists under 75,000 clones, about 89% of them singletons. Processed graft tissue released its intraepithelial and lamina propria lymphocytes. This CDR3 contains 14 residues. V gave up 4 bases and J gave up 1 base, with 9 bases separating them. Germline values: CDR1 MGHRA, CDR2 YSYEKL. The J gene is TRBJ2-3, the V gene TRBV4-1; D is undetermined. Here the sequenced sample was ileum tissue, taken 350 to 400 days after transplant. The TCR was taken from a human patient who received an intestinal transplant, so some T cells may come from the graft donor. The CDR3 loop is CASSPSSGTDTQYF. In nucleotides, the CDR3 is TGCGCCAGCAGCCCGAGTTCGGGCACAGATACGCAGTATTTT.